This T cell receptor beta chain is from a study of T cells in Graves' hyperthyroidism and ophthalmopathy. Germline-derived CDR1 and CDR2 are MDHEN and SYDVKM. V lost 4 bases to trimming and J lost 5 bases; unmatched junction nucleotides: 6. The CDR3 is 15 amino acids. On this clonotype: Its target is unknown.

Study-level points and caveats: Most clonotypes expanded in thyroid above 0.001 were likewise present in blood.

Researchers amplified the TCR beta CDR3 regions from RNA transcripts. An initial round of RT-PCR targeting the TCR CDR3 relied on the HTBI primer set. TCRdb ran MiXCR on the multiplex PCR reads and lists one entry per CDR3 protein. The sample records approximately 370,000 distinct CDR3 sequences, about 15% being singletons. The sequenced material came from blood. The TCR was taken from a woman aged 25 to 39 with Graves' hyperthyroidism. J is TRBJ2-1 and V is TRBV28; TRBD1 aligns across 9 bases. In DNA form, the CDR3 reads TGTGCCAGCAGTTCGACCGGGACAGGGCACAATGAGCAGTTCTTC. The encoded protein is CASSSTGTGHNEQFF.